This paragraph covers one T cell receptor beta chain sequence. Its target is not known. Sequencing targeted expressed TCRB transcripts, as all isolated RNA had been reverse transcribed. Naive, central memory and regulatory T cell samples averaged about 3.57 million immunoSEQ reads each. The data were produced by immunoSEQ multiplex PCR, yet TCRdb's version contains in-frame clones alone and is incomplete. The sample yields 140,000 to 150,000 clones, over 9.5% seen once. This specimen comes from a study of beta chain features in type 1 diabetes. Study-level points and caveats: Among all four CD4+ subsets, Type 1 diabetes patients had TCRB CDR3s that were moderately but significantly shorter. VDJ junctions sequenced from type 1 diabetes patients showed fewer insertions and more deletions.

This CDR3 contains 13 residues. The V gene's germline CDR1 is SEHNR and CDR2 FQNEAQ (reference sequence). Trimming left V 5 bases short and J 8 bases short, with 12 bases between. The sequenced material came from naive CD4+ T cells from blood. The chain uses TRBV7-9 and TRBJ1-4, with a weak D call TRBD1 (6 bases). The TCR originated in a man younger than 30 in good health. This CDR3 reads CASSVQGLEKLFF. The CDR3 DNA is TGTGCCAGCAGCGTACAGGGTTTAGAAAAACTGTTTTTT.